This T cell receptor beta chain appears in the sequencing data of a study of technical replicates of blood from four donors listed by TCRdb under 2017. To prepare the library, the immunoSEQ multiplex PCR assay was applied. TCRdb carries this immuneACCESS record with in-frame sequences only. Its versions omit some clonotypes, under half of them owing to an unresolved V gene in the studies checked, with the rest unexplained. This sample has about 14,000 clones in its table, and approximately 80% of those were observed once. The top ten constitute approximately 12% of the sample. From a lookup of the germline V gene (reference sequence), CDR1 and CDR2 are LNHDA and SQIVND. The CDR3 spans 16 residues, from the cysteine through the phenylalanine. Only the CDR3 part of the read is kept: 48 bases, read in frame from the first base. V ends up 5 bases short and J 2 bases short, with an unmatched junction base count of 11.

As concerns this clone: Its recognized antigen is unknown. The sample holds no much larger clone one base away, and base qualities are not on file.

The TCR originated in a human donor in good health. The chain is assembled from TRBV19 and TRBJ2-7, and 8 junctional nucleotides match TRBD2. Material for sequencing was PBMCs. The nucleotide sequence reads as follows: TGTGCCAGTAGTCCCGGAAGCGGGAGAGGCCCCTACGAGCAGTACTTC. Translated, this gives CASSPGSGRGPYEQYF.